This paragraph covers one T cell receptor beta chain sequence. This record belongs to a study of blood T cell repertoires in COVID-19. Study in general: There were acute and convalescent COVID-19 samples, and they came from the United States, Italy and Spain.

Original analysis: Reference gene primers were amplified, and this amplification served to estimate nucleated cell counts. TCRdb's copy holds only in-frame clones and misses some; the assay was immunoSEQ multiplex PCR. V and J calls and clone size are as listed in that table; D and trimming were resolved from the DNA. The table shows just under 350,000 clones, with roughly 90% occurring only once. CDR3 length: 13 residues. Deletions cut 7 bases from V and 2 bases from J, with 12 bases between. Germline-derived CDR1 and CDR2 are SGHNT and YYREEE (reference sequence). The chain has TRBV5-4 and TRBJ1-1, with D perhaps TRBD1 (5 bases). The source material was peripheral blood. This TCR derives from a woman between 70 and 85 years old with COVID-19, enrolled during active disease. DNA for the CDR3: TGTGCCAGCTGGGCAGACAGAAACACTGAAGCTTTCTTT. Translating gives CASWADRNTEAFF.